The 7 T cell receptor beta chains reported below all come from one sample, sequenced in a study of beta chain features in type 1 diabetes. Regarding the study as a whole: For Type 1 diabetes patients, all four CD4+ subsets carried TCRB CDR3s that were moderately but significantly shorter.

Expressed TCRB transcripts were sequenced because the entire RNA isolate underwent reverse transcription. Profiled with immunoSEQ multiplex PCR; TCRdb holds only in-frame clones, not every one. The profile shows 200,000 to 300,000 clones, roughly 22% of them singletons. The antigens of these receptors remain unknown. The sample consisted of naive CD4+ T cells from blood. The receptors were gathered from a woman aged 40 to 50 with type 1 diabetes.

This clone was seen only a few times. This rearrangement joins TRBV9 to TRBJ2-1; 8 nucleotides line up with TRBD2. The CDR3 is 15 amino acids. The V gene end was trimmed by 4 bases and the J gene end by 6 bases; junction bases not matched to a gene: 9. Germline CDR1 is SGDLS and CDR2 is YYNGEE. The CDR3 bases are TGTGCCAGCAGCCCGGGGGGGGCGGGTCGCAATGAGCAGTTCTTC. Translated: CASSPGGAGRNEQFF. Full variable domain (outside the CDR3, taken from reference TRBV9 and TRBJ2-1): DSGVTQTPKHLITATGQRVTLRCSPRSGDLSVYWYQQSLDQGLQFLIQYYNGEERAKGNILERFSAQQFPDLHSELNLSSLELGDSALYFCASSPGGAGRNEQFFGPGTRLTVL.

V is TRBV25-1 and J is TRBJ2-7, with 7 bases matching TRBD1. Germline CDR1 reads MGHDK; CDR2 reads SYGVNS. The CDR3 consists of 14 residues. With 4 bases clipped from V and 2 bases from J, the junction kept 5 bases outside the gene matches. The DNA of the CDR3 is TGTGCCAGCAGTGGACAGGGTCTGGCCTACGAGCAGTACTTC. It codes for CASSGQGLAYEQYF.

The V call is TRBV5-6, the J call TRBJ1-1; no firm D call. Trimming cost V 3 bases and J 3 bases, with 9 bases left between them. Germline V CDR1 and CDR2: SGHDT, YYEEEE. CDR3 length equals 13 residues. CDR3 residues: CASSSRAHTEAFF. In nucleotides, the CDR3 is TGTGCCAGCAGCTCGCGGGCACACACTGAAGCTTTCTTT.

The chain combines TRBV7-9 with TRBJ2-3; no clear D gene. The CDR3 runs to 16 residues. The germline CDR1 and CDR2 sequences are SEHNR and FQNEAQ (reference sequence). Trimming pared 0 bases from V and 0 bases from J, leaving 10 bases between. As DNA, the CDR3 is TGTGCCAGCAGCTTAGCCCTTAGAGCTAGCACAGATACGCAGTATTTT. It is translated as CASSLALRASTDTQYF.

In this sample, this clone turned up a few times. The rearrangement links TRBV7-2 to TRBJ2-1, with a tentative D call TRBD2 (5 bases). V shed 5 bases and J shed 5 bases, with 19 bases lying between them. Germline CDR1 and CDR2: SGHTA and FQGNSA. The CDR3 extends over 16 amino acids. The DNA for the CDR3 is TGTGCCAGCAGCCCTCGGGGTATGGGTTCACACAATGAGCAGTTCTTC. Its translation is CASSPRGMGSHNEQFF.

The chain uses TRBV28 and TRBJ2-5, with TRBD2 matching over 7 bases. V shed 3 bases and J 1 base; nucleotides not matched to a gene: 5. This CDR3 has 15 amino acids. CDR1 MDHEN and CDR2 SYDVKM come from the germline V gene. Here the CDR3 reads CASSFGGGLQETQYF. The CDR3 nucleotides are TGTGCCAGCAGTTTTGGCGGGGGTCTCCAAGAGACCCAGTACTTC.

The CDR3 nucleotides are TGTGCCAGTTGGACAGTCAATCAGCCCCAGCATTTT. Amino acid sequence: CASWTVNQPQHF. The chain couples TRBV6-5 to TRBJ1-5, with D maybe TRBD1 (6 bases). The ends were cut back, 9 bases at V and 3 bases at J, with 9 bases in the middle. This CDR3 has 12 amino acids. Germline V gene lookup returns CDR1 MNHEY and CDR2 SVGAGI.